These T cell receptor beta chains were read from a single sample in a study of T cells in Graves' hyperthyroidism and ophthalmopathy. TCRdb re-analysed the multiplex PCR reads in MiXCR, keeping a single row per CDR3 protein. The data show about 690,000 distinct CDR3 sequences, 17% seen once. Material: blood. The source of these receptors is a man aged 50-60 years with Graves' hyperthyroidism. The CDR3 runs from the conserved cysteine through the conserved F or W. The order of the fields is CDR3 length, clone size, V gene, J gene, D gene, CDR3 DNA, CDR3 protein. The D gene is left open where the match is weak. Clone size is not always given. Where it is, it says once, few, many or a class for expanded clones.

len: 16
abundance: many
v_gene: TRBV3-1
j_gene: TRBJ2-5
d_gene: -
CDR3nt: TGTGCCAGCAGCCGAACCACCCAACAGAACCAAGAGACCCAGTACTTC
CDR3aa: CASSRTTQQNQETQYF

len: 15
abundance: few
v_gene: TRBV11-2
j_gene: TRBJ2-5
d_gene: -
CDR3nt: TGTGCCAGCAGCTTAGTGAAACAGGCACCAGAGACCCAGTACTTC
CDR3aa: CASSLVKQAPETQYF

len: 14
abundance: many
v_gene: TRBV2
j_gene: TRBJ1-1
d_gene: TRBD1
CDR3nt: TGTGCCAGCAGTGCGGACAGGGGTGGCACTGAAGCTTTCTTT
CDR3aa: CASSADRGGTEAFF

len: 17
abundance: many
v_gene: TRBV3-1
j_gene: TRBJ1-4
d_gene: -
CDR3nt: TGTGCCAGCAGCCAAGGAGGGGTCCGATCACTTAATGAAAAACTGTTTTTT
CDR3aa: CASSQGGVRSLNEKLFF

len: 17
abundance: -
v_gene: TRBV5-1
j_gene: TRBJ1-1
d_gene: -
CDR3nt: TGCGCCAGCAGCCACGGCTCTCGGAGAGTGGAGCGGACTGAAGCTTTCTTT
CDR3aa: CASSHGSRRVERTEAFF

len: 13
abundance: many
v_gene: TRBV7-9
j_gene: TRBJ2-2
d_gene: -
CDR3nt: TGTGCCAGCAGCCCCGGGTATACCGGGGAGCTGTTTTTT
CDR3aa: CASSPGYTGELFF

len: 16
abundance: -
v_gene: TRBV6-2/TRBV6-3
j_gene: TRBJ2-1
d_gene: -
CDR3nt: TGTGCCAGCAGTTACTCGAAACCAGGTCGAGGGGATGAGCAGTTCTTC
CDR3aa: CASSYSKPGRGDEQFF

len: 15
abundance: few
v_gene: TRBV7-9
j_gene: TRBJ1-2
d_gene: -
CDR3nt: TGTGCCAGCAGCTCCTCATTCGGGGCCCCGCGGGGCTACACCTTC
CDR3aa: CASSSSFGAPRGYTF

len: 17
abundance: -
v_gene: TRBV18
j_gene: TRBJ2-7
d_gene: -
CDR3nt: TGTGCCAGCTCACCGCTAGAGGGGGGGCCTAGCTCCTACGAGCAGTACTTC
CDR3aa: CASSPLEGGPSSYEQYF

len: 13
abundance: few
v_gene: TRBV3-1
j_gene: TRBJ2-7
d_gene: -
CDR3nt: TGTGCCAGCAGCCAGGACCCCACCTACGAGCAGTACTTC
CDR3aa: CASSQDPTYEQYF

len: 14
abundance: -
v_gene: TRBV20-1
j_gene: TRBJ2-7
d_gene: -
CDR3nt: TGCAGTGCTAGCTCCAGCGGGCCCCCCTACGAGCAGTACTTC
CDR3aa: CSASSSGPPYEQYF

len: 15
abundance: few
v_gene: TRBV14
j_gene: TRBJ2-4
d_gene: TRBD2
CDR3nt: TGTGCCAGCAGCCAAGACAGGACTAGCGTCGACATTCAGTACTTC
CDR3aa: CASSQDRTSVDIQYF

len: 13
abundance: many
v_gene: TRBV11-3
j_gene: TRBJ1-1
d_gene: -
CDR3nt: TGTGCCAGCAGTTCTAACAGAGACACTGAAGCTTTCTTT
CDR3aa: CASSSNRDTEAFF

len: 14
abundance: few
v_gene: TRBV29-1
j_gene: TRBJ2-7
d_gene: -
CDR3nt: TGCAGCGTTGTTATGTTGGACAGAGCCTACGAGCAGTACTTC
CDR3aa: CSVVMLDRAYEQYF

len: 17
abundance: -
v_gene: TRBV5-1
j_gene: TRBJ2-7
d_gene: TRBD2
CDR3nt: TGCGCCAGCAGCTTGAAACTGTCGACTAGCGGATCCTACGAGCAGTACTTC
CDR3aa: CASSLKLSTSGSYEQYF

len: 15
abundance: -
v_gene: TRBV6-1
j_gene: TRBJ2-5
d_gene: -
CDR3nt: TGTGCCAGCAGTGGAAACAGGGATCAGCAAGAGACCCAGTACTTC
CDR3aa: CASSGNRDQQETQYF

len: 13
abundance: -
v_gene: TRBV7-6
j_gene: TRBJ2-7
d_gene: -
CDR3nt: TGTGCCAGCAGCTTCCGAGGGGTATCCGAGCAGTACTTC
CDR3aa: CASSFRGVSEQYF

len: 19
abundance: many
v_gene: TRBV28
j_gene: TRBJ2-1
d_gene: TRBD2
CDR3nt: TGTGCCAGCAGGGGAAGCTTAGGACTAGCGGGTAGAACCTACAATGAGCAGTTCTTC
CDR3aa: CASRGSLGLAGRTYNEQFF

len: 13
abundance: -
v_gene: TRBV7-2
j_gene: TRBJ1-4
d_gene: -
CDR3nt: TGTGCCAGCAGCCGTCGGGAGAATGAAAAACTGTTTTTT
CDR3aa: CASSRRENEKLFF

len: 14
abundance: many
v_gene: TRBV15
j_gene: TRBJ2-1
d_gene: TRBD2
CDR3nt: TGTGCCACCAGCCTAGCGGGGGGACCCAATGAGCAGTTCTTC
CDR3aa: CATSLAGGPNEQFF

len: 16
abundance: many
v_gene: TRBV6-2/TRBV6-3
j_gene: TRBJ2-2
d_gene: -
CDR3nt: TGTGCCAGCAGTTCTCCGGGGGCCGTAGGCACCGGGGAGCTGTTTTTT
CDR3aa: CASSSPGAVGTGELFF

len: 15
abundance: many
v_gene: TRBV5-8
j_gene: TRBJ2-7
d_gene: TRBD2
CDR3nt: TGTGCCAGCAGCCCGCGGGGCGGGAGGGCCCACGAGCAGTACTTC
CDR3aa: CASSPRGGRAHEQYF

len: 13
abundance: few
v_gene: TRBV25-1
j_gene: TRBJ1-2
d_gene: -
CDR3nt: TGTGCCAGCAGTGAAGGGGTCAGCTATGGCTACACCTTC
CDR3aa: CASSEGVSYGYTF

len: 12
abundance: -
v_gene: TRBV29-1
j_gene: TRBJ2-7
d_gene: -
CDR3nt: TGCAGCGTTGACGGGACGAACTACGAGCAGTACTTC
CDR3aa: CSVDGTNYEQYF

len: 18
abundance: many
v_gene: TRBV2
j_gene: TRBJ1-2
d_gene: TRBD1
CDR3nt: TGTGCCAGCAATCGAGGAGGGACAGCCTCTACGTTTAACTATGGCTACACCTTC
CDR3aa: CASNRGGTASTFNYGYTF

len: 13
abundance: many
v_gene: TRBV29-1
j_gene: TRBJ2-5
d_gene: -
CDR3nt: TGCAGCGTTGAACTGGGGTCTTGGGAGACCCAGTACTTC
CDR3aa: CSVELGSWETQYF

len: 15
abundance: -
v_gene: TRBV28
j_gene: TRBJ2-4
d_gene: -
CDR3nt: TGTGCCAGCAGTTTACCGGGACTAGCCAAAAACATTCAGTACTTC
CDR3aa: CASSLPGLAKNIQYF

len: 16
abundance: few
v_gene: TRBV24-1
j_gene: TRBJ2-3
d_gene: TRBD2
CDR3nt: TGTGCCACCAGTGATTCCAGCGGGAGTAGCACAGATACGCAGTATTTT
CDR3aa: CATSDSSGSSTDTQYF

len: 15
abundance: many
v_gene: TRBV28
j_gene: TRBJ2-1
d_gene: TRBD2
CDR3nt: TGTGCCAGCAGCCGCCCGGGACTAGCGGACCATGAGCAGTTCTTC
CDR3aa: CASSRPGLADHEQFF

len: 15
abundance: few
v_gene: TRBV10-2
j_gene: TRBJ2-2
d_gene: -
CDR3nt: TGCGCCATCCAAACCGACGGTGCGAACACCGGGGAGCTGTTTTTT
CDR3aa: CAIQTDGANTGELFF

len: 12
abundance: once
v_gene: TRBV20-1
j_gene: TRBJ2-7
d_gene: -
CDR3nt: TGCAGTGCTAAAGGACAACCGTCAGAGCAGTACTTC
CDR3aa: CSAKGQPSEQYF

len: 15
abundance: many
v_gene: TRBV7-2
j_gene: TRBJ2-1
d_gene: -
CDR3nt: TGTGCCAGCAGCCAGAGTTCCGGGACTTCTAATGAGCAGTTCTTC
CDR3aa: CASSQSSGTSNEQFF

len: 16
abundance: few
v_gene: TRBV12-3/TRBV12-4
j_gene: TRBJ2-3
d_gene: -
CDR3nt: TGTGCCAGCAGTTTCGACACTTCCCCGACCACAGATACGCAGTATTTT
CDR3aa: CASSFDTSPTTDTQYF

len: 13
abundance: -
v_gene: TRBV3-1
j_gene: TRBJ2-7
d_gene: -
CDR3nt: TGTGCCAGCAGCCTACTCAGGGGTTACGAGCAGTACTTC
CDR3aa: CASSLLRGYEQYF

len: 15
abundance: -
v_gene: TRBV7-8
j_gene: TRBJ2-5
d_gene: TRBD2
CDR3nt: TGTGCCAGCAGCTCAACTAGCGGTTGGCAAGAGACCCAGTACTTC
CDR3aa: CASSSTSGWQETQYF

len: 16
abundance: -
v_gene: TRBV7-3
j_gene: TRBJ2-3
d_gene: TRBD2
CDR3nt: TGTGCCAGCAGCTCGCCGGGACTAGCGTCCACAGATACGCAGTATTTT
CDR3aa: CASSSPGLASTDTQYF

len: 14
abundance: many
v_gene: TRBV2
j_gene: TRBJ1-2
d_gene: -
CDR3nt: TGTGCCAGCAGTCAACAGGGCTTGGGAGTAGGCTACACCTTC
CDR3aa: CASSQQGLGVGYTF